The rows below give T cell receptor beta chains drawn from one sample of a study of cytomegalovirus exposure and HLA in healthy donors. The table came from immunoSEQ multiplex PCR; TCRdb's copy has only in-frame clones and leaves some out. The table shows approximately 70,000 clones, with 70% to 80% occurring only once. Sequences were obtained from PBMCs. The receptors here all came from a man aged 50 to 60 in good health and CMV-seronegative. Both conserved end residues are part of each CDR3. Each record gives: D gene, V gene, J gene, clone size, CDR3 protein, CDR3 DNA. A D gene is named only where the DNA matches it firmly. For some rows the clone size is stated as once, few or many, or as a class when expanded; others skip it.

>NA|TRBV6-5|TRBJ2-1|NA
CATQGDSYNEQFF
TGTGCCACACAGGGCGACTCCTACAATGAGCAGTTCTTC
>TRBD1|TRBV27|TRBJ1-6|few
CASSLNRGNSPLHF
TGTGCCAGCAGTTTAAACAGGGGGAATTCACCCCTCCACTTT
>NA|TRBV5-1|TRBJ1-2|NA
CASSLHTYGYTF
TGCGCCAGCAGCTTGCACACCTATGGCTACACCTTC
>NA|TRBV28|TRBJ2-3|NA
CASSFPLAGALDTDTQYF
TGTGCCAGCTCCTTCCCCCTTGCGGGGGCGTTGGACACAGATACGCAGTATTTT
>NA|TRBV6-1|TRBJ2-6|NA
CASSRDFPGANVLTF
TGTGCCAGCAGTCGGGACTTCCCTGGGGCCAACGTCCTGACTTTC
>NA|TRBV5-5|TRBJ1-2|few
CASSLEAGPNYGYTF
TGTGCCAGCAGCTTGGAGGCAGGTCCAAACTATGGCTACACCTTC
>TRBD1|TRBV7-9|TRBJ1-3|NA
CASSLRGYGNTIYF
TGTGCCAGCAGCCTCAGGGGGTATGGAAACACCATATATTTT
>NA|TRBV4-1|TRBJ1-6|once
CASSHSDSYNSPLHF
TGCGCCAGCAGCCATTCGGACAGCTATAATTCACCCCTCCACTTT
>TRBD1|TRBV5-5|TRBJ2-1|NA
CASSLGQGTYNEQFF
TGTGCCAGCAGCCTCGGACAGGGCACCTACAATGAGCAGTTCTTC
>NA|TRBV30|TRBJ2-3|few
CAWSAGLADTQYF
TGTGCCTGGAGCGCGGGTCTGGCAGATACGCAGTATTTT
>NA|TRBV5-4|TRBJ1-1|NA
CASSKGGNTEAFF
TGTGCCAGCAGTAAAGGGGGGAACACTGAAGCTTTCTTT
>NA|TRBV14|TRBJ1-2|NA
CASSLGGYGYTF
TGTGCCAGCAGCCTCGGGGGCTATGGCTACACCTTC
>NA|TRBV6-5|TRBJ2-5|once
CASTKQETQYF
TGTGCCAGCACCAAACAAGAGACCCAGTACTTC
>NA|TRBV6-5|TRBJ2-7|once
CASSYSTGRIIYEQYF
TGTGCCAGCAGTTACTCGACTGGCCGGATCATCTACGAGCAGTACTTC
>NA|TRBV18|TRBJ1-1|few
CASSLRRAGVGTEAFF
TGTGCCAGCTCCCTCCGGCGGGCAGGAGTGGGCACTGAAGCTTTCTTT
>NA|TRBV5-6|TRBJ2-7|NA
CASSLDHSYEQYF
TGTGCCAGCAGCTTGGACCACTCCTACGAGCAGTACTTC
>TRBD2|TRBV27|TRBJ2-6|NA
CASSSTSVGANVLTF
TGTGCCAGCAGTTCGACTAGCGTCGGGGCCAACGTCCTGACTTTC
>NA|TRBV27|TRBJ2-6|NA
CASSLYGAGANVLTF
TGTGCCAGCAGTTTATACGGGGCTGGGGCCAACGTCCTGACTTTC
>NA|TRBV6-5|TRBJ1-1|NA
CASSAQGKGTEAFF
TGTGCCAGCAGTGCACAGGGAAAGGGAACTGAAGCTTTCTTT
>NA|TRBV7-2|TRBJ1-6|few
CASSLAVRPQVAPLHF
TGTGCCAGCAGCTTAGCAGTTCGGCCCCAGGTGGCACCCCTCCACTTT